This T cell receptor beta chain was obtained from a study of CD8+CD57+ T cells in acquired aplastic anemia. Overall study context: The study obtained approximately 11 million reads on average for CD4+ cells from healthy donors. The study's findings and limits: Significant differences in CD8+ Simpson's diversity were not observed between patients and controls.

Trimming removed 6 bases at V and 6 bases at J, with 5 bases between. The CDR3 loop spans 11 amino acids. Germline CDR1 reads MNHNY; CDR2 reads SVGAGI (reference sequence). As concerns this clonotype: Its antigen is unknown.

Template material for TCR beta VDJ and CDR3 profiling consisted of genomic DNA. A single record per CDR3 protein comes from TCRdb applying MiXCR to the reads. The table has around 400,000 distinct CDR3 sequences, 60% to 80% seen once; the top ten hold more than 3.5%. This chain uses TRBV6-6 with TRBJ2-2; D is ambiguous. This clonotype was sampled from a human donor in good health, serving as a control. Sequenced: sorted CD4+, CD8+, or CD8+CD57+ T cells (not recorded which) from PBMCs. Here the CDR3 reads CASRSPGELFF. CDR3 in DNA: TGTGCCAGCAGGAGCCCCGGGGAGCTGTTTTTT.